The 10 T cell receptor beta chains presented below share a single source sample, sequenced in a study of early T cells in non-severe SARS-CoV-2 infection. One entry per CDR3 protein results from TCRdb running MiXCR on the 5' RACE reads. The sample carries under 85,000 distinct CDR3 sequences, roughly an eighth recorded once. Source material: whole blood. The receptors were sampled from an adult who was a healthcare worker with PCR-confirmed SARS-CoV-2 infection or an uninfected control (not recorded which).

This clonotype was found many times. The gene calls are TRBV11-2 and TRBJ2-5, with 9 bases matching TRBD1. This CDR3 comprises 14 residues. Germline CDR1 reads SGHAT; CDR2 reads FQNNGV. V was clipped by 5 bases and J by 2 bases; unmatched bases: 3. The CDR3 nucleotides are TGTGCCAGCAGCGAGGACAGGGGACAAGAGACCCAGTACTTC. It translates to CASSEDRGQETQYF.

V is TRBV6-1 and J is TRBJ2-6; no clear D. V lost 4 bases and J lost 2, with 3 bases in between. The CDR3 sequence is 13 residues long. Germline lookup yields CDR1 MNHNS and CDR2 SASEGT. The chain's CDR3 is CASSAPGANVLTF. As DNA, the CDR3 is TGTGCCAGCAGTGCCCCTGGGGCCAACGTCCTGACTTTC.

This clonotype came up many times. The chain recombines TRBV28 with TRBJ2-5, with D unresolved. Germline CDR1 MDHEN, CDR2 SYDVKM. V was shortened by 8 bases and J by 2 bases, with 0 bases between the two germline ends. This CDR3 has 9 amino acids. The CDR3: CASQETQYF. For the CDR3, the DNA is TGTGCCAGCCAAGAGACCCAGTACTTC.

The CDR3 coding sequence is TGTGCCAGTAGTATAGGGTTGGCTAGCGGTAAATACAATGAGCAGTTCTTC. It yields the protein CASSIGLASGKYNEQFF. The chain recombines TRBV19 with TRBJ2-1; 7 nucleotides align to TRBD2. Germline-derived CDR1 and CDR2 are LNHDA and SQIVND (reference sequence). V was pared by 1 base and J by 4 bases, with 10 bases of the junction left unmatched. This CDR3 comprises 17 residues.

The CDR3 here is CASTAVRSGNEQFF. CDR3 nucleotide sequence: TGTGCCAGCACCGCGGTGCGGAGCGGAAATGAGCAGTTCTTC. The chain combines TRBV2 with TRBJ2-1; D perhaps matches TRBD2 (5 bases). The CDR3 spans 14 residues. Trimming stripped 7 bases from V and 7 bases from J, with 17 bases between. In germline, CDR1 is SNHLY, CDR2 FYNNEI.

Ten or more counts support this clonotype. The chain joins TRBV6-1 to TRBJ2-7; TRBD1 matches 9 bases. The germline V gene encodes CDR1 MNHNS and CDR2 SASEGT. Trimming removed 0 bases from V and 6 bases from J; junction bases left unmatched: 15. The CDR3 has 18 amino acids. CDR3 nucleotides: TGTGCCAGCAGTGAAGCAATAGGCGGGACAGGGAGGGCAGGCGAGCAGTACTTC. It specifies CASSEAIGGTGRAGEQYF.

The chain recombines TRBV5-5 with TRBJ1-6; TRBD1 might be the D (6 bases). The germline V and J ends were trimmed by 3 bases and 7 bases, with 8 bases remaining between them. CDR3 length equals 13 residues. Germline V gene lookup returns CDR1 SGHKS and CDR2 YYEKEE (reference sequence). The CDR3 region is CASSSRGNSPLHF. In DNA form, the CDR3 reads TGTGCCAGCAGCTCGAGGGGGAATTCACCCCTCCACTTT.

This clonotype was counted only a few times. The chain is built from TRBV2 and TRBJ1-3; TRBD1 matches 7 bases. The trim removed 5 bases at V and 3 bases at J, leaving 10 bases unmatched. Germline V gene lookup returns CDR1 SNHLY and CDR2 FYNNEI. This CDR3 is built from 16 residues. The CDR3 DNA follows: TGTGCCAGCAGTCCATCAACCGGGACAGTTGGAAACACCATATATTTT. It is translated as CASSPSTGTVGNTIYF.

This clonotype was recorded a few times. The CDR3 DNA reads as TGTGCCAGCACGCCTGGGGGACTCAGCACAGATACGCAGTATTTT. It specifies CASTPGGLSTDTQYF. The chain links TRBV7-9 to TRBJ2-3, with a tentative D call TRBD2 (6 bases). The V gene's germline CDR1 is SEHNR and CDR2 FQNEAQ (reference sequence). V lost 7 bases to trimming and J lost 0 bases, with 14 bases between them. The CDR3 spans 15 residues. Filled out from reference TRBV7-9 and TRBJ2-3, the complete variable domain reads DTGVSQNPRHKITKRGQNVTFRCDPISEHNRLYWYRQTLGQGPEFLTYFQNEAQLEKSRLLSDRFSAERPKGSFSTLEIQRTEQGDSAMYLCASTPGGLSTDTQYFGPGTRLTVL.

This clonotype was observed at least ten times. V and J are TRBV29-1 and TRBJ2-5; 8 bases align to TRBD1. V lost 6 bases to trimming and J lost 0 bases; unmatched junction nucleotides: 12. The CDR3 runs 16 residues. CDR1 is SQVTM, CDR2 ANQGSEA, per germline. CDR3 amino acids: CSVSGTGGWYQETQYF. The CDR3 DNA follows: TGCAGCGTATCCGGGACAGGAGGATGGTACCAAGAGACCCAGTACTTC.